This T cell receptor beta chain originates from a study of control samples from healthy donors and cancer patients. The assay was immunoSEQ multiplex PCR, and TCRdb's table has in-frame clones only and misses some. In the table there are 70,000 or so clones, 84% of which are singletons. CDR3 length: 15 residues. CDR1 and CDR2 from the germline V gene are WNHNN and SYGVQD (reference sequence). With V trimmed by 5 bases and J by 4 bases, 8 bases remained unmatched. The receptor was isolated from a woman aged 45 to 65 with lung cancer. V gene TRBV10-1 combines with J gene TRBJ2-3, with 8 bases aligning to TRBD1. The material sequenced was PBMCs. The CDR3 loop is CASSSSRQGSDTQYF. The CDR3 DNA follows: TGCGCCAGCAGTTCTTCTCGACAGGGGTCAGATACGCAGTATTTT.